What follows are 25 T cell receptor beta chains derived from one specimen sequenced in a study of T cell responses to AZD1222 COVID-19 vaccine. Only in-frame clones appear in the TCRdb table, and some are missing; sequencing was by immunoSEQ multiplex PCR. The data show about 180,000 clones, with roughly 91% seen just once and under 1.1% held by the top ten. Specimen: peripheral blood, collected 28 days after the second dose of the MenACWY control vaccine. These receptors came from an adult who received the MenACWY meningococcal vaccine as a control.

This chain connects TRBV6-5 to TRBJ1-5; no firm D call. From germline, CDR1 is MNHEY and CDR2 SVGAGI. This CDR3 is built from 14 residues. V dropped 2 bases and J dropped 3 bases, with 8 bases sitting between them. This CDR3 is CASSYDGVNQPQHF. The CDR3 coding sequence is TGTGCCAGCAGTTACGATGGGGTCAATCAGCCCCAGCATTTT.

CDR3 amino acids: CASSLGGGQRNTEAFF. As DNA, the CDR3 is TGTGCCAGCAGCTTGGGTGGGGGGCAGAGGAACACTGAAGCTTTCTTT. The chain is built from TRBV5-4 and TRBJ1-1, with a weak D call TRBD1 (6 bases). The V end was cut by 0 bases, the J end by 1 base, with 13 bases between. The CDR3 runs 16 residues. CDR1 is SGHNT and CDR2 is YYREEE in the germline V gene (reference sequence).

The V gene is TRBV6-5, the J gene TRBJ1-6, with 10 bases matching TRBD1. V trimming: 7 bases; J trimming: 7 bases; junction bases outside the gene matches: 7. The CDR3 has 15 residues. CDR1 is MNHEY and CDR2 is SVGAGI in the germline V gene. The CDR3 protein is CASKGDRGWNSPLHF. The CDR3 DNA is TGTGCCAGCAAGGGGGACAGGGGCTGGAATTCACCCCTCCACTTT.

In its sample, this clone ranks as medium-sized. This chain connects TRBV6-6 to TRBJ1-2; D is perhaps TRBD1 (5 bases). V was trimmed by 11 bases and J by 3 bases, leaving 16 bases between them. Germline V gene sequence: CDR1 MNHNY, CDR2 SVGAGI (reference sequence). The CDR3 covers 13 residues. CDR3 coding DNA: TGTGCCTCGGGGCCTCCTCTCGACTATGGCTACACCTTC. Protein: CASGPPLDYGYTF.

CDR3: CASSQGQRGAGDTQYF. CDR3 nucleotide sequence: TGCGCCAGCAGCCAAGGACAGCGGGGGGCGGGGGATACGCAGTATTTT. The rearrangement links TRBV4-3 to TRBJ2-3, with TRBD2 matching over 9 bases. Germline CDR1 and CDR2: LGHNA and YSLEER. V lost 1 base and J lost 6; bases outside the gene matches: 8. The CDR3 contains 16 residues.

CDR3 sequence: CASSRTGGVDQPQHF. In DNA, the CDR3 is TGTGCCAGTAGTCGGACAGGGGGCGTGGATCAGCCCCAGCATTTT. The rearrangement uses TRBV19 and TRBJ1-5; TRBD1 matches 11 bases. Germline V gene lookup returns CDR1 LNHDA and CDR2 SQIVND (reference sequence). The V and J ends lost 5 bases and 5 bases, in that order; junction bases with no gene match: 5. CDR3 length equals 15 residues.

The chain uses TRBV24-1 and TRBJ1-2, with D perhaps TRBD1 (6 bases). This CDR3 comprises 15 residues. The germline V gene encodes CDR1 KGHDR and CDR2 SFDVKD. V was clipped by 3 bases and J by 1 base, with 11 bases between them. The CDR3 here is CATSDPGQHNYGYTF. For the CDR3, the DNA is TGTGCCACCAGTGATCCCGGACAGCATAACTATGGCTACACCTTC.

CDR3 nucleotide sequence: TGTGCCAGCAGTTACGAGGCCCGGGGAGAGACCCAGTACTTC. Its protein is CASSYEARGETQYF. The rearrangement uses TRBV6-5 and TRBJ2-5; a weak D match, TRBD2 (5 bases). The V and J ends lost 2 bases and 4 bases respectively, with 11 bases between them. Germline V gene data show CDR1 as MNHEY and CDR2 as SVGAGI. The CDR3 contains 14 residues.

The chain links TRBV2 to TRBJ2-1, with no clear D. Between the trimmed V and J ends, which lost 7 bases and 2 bases, there was a span of 12 bases. The germline V gene encodes CDR1 SNHLY and CDR2 FYNNEI. The CDR3 totals 14 residues. This CDR3 is CASTRWDTYNEQFF. DNA for the CDR3: TGTGCCAGCACCAGGTGGGATACCTACAATGAGCAGTTCTTC.

The rearrangement uses TRBV6-2 or TRBV6-3 and TRBJ1-1; D perhaps matches TRBD1 (6 bases). This CDR3 spans 16 amino acids. Looked up from germline, CDR1 is MNHEY and CDR2 is SVGEGT. V shed 2 bases and J shed 1 base, with 14 bases lying between them. The CDR3 DNA reads as TGTGCCAGCAGTTACAACCCGGGGGGCCCGAACACTGAAGCTTTCTTT. Its translation: CASSYNPGGPNTEAFF.

This clone was counted a single time. The CDR3 DNA reads as TGTGCCAGCAGCTTAACCGGAGGGAAAGTCTCCGAGCAGTACTTC. Its translation is CASSLTGGKVSEQYF. The rearrangement uses TRBV7-3 and TRBJ2-7; weak D call: TRBD2 (6 bases). Germline V CDR1 and CDR2: SGHTA, FQGTGA. CDR3 size: 15 residues. V lost 0 bases, J lost 6 bases, and 15 bases lay in between.

The chain couples TRBV7-2 to TRBJ1-2; a weak D match, TRBD1 (5 bases). CDR1 and CDR2 (germline): SGHTA, FQGNSA. CDR3 length: 13 residues. Trimming pared 1 base from V and 8 bases from J, leaving 11 bases between. CDR3 coding DNA: TGTGCCAGCAGCTTAGGTCCAGGGAGGGGCTACACCTTC. Translation: CASSLGPGRGYTF.

V usage is TRBV9 and J usage is TRBJ2-7; unclear D gene. Germline values: CDR1 SGDLS, CDR2 YYNGEE. CDR3 length equals 14 residues. The V end lost 0 bases, the J end lost 3 bases, and 10 bases lay between the germline ends. CDR3 DNA: TGTGCCAGCAGCGTAGCTGGGCGTAGCTACGAGCAGTACTTC. Its translation: CASSVAGRSYEQYF.

This chain uses TRBV3-1 (or the pseudogene TRBV3-2) with TRBJ1-6, with 9 bases identical to TRBD1. The CDR3 consists of 14 residues. Trimming removed 4 bases from V and 10 bases from J; junction bases left unmatched: 5. Looked up from germline, CDR1 is LGHDT and CDR2 is YNNKEL (reference sequence). In DNA, the CDR3 is TGTGCCAGCAGCCGTACAGGGGGCAGATCACCCCTCCACTTT. Translating gives CASSRTGGRSPLHF.

The J gene is TRBJ2-7, the V gene TRBV4-1, with 13 bases matching TRBD2. The J segment lost 0 bases and the V segment lost 1 base, leaving 6 bases of the junction unmatched. CDR3 size: 18 residues. The V gene's germline CDR1 is MGHRA and CDR2 YSYEKL. The CDR3 DNA reads as TGCGCCAGCAGCCAAGGGACTAGCGGGGGCCACAGCTCCTACGAGCAGTACTTC. Protein sequence: CASSQGTSGGHSSYEQYF.

The chain employs TRBV9 and TRBJ1-4; a weak D match, TRBD1 (5 bases). Germline V lookup: CDR1 SGDLS, CDR2 YYNGEE. V dropped 0 bases and J dropped 8 bases, with 14 bases sitting between them. The CDR3 is 15 amino acids. CDR3 region: CASSVGARGGEKLFF. The DNA of the CDR3 is TGTGCCAGCAGCGTAGGGGCGAGGGGTGGCGAAAAACTGTTTTTT.

V usage is TRBV7-8 and J usage is TRBJ1-1; D might be TRBD1 (6 bases). The V end was cut by 0 bases, the J end by 4 bases, with 9 bases between. Germline V gene lookup returns CDR1 SGHVS and CDR2 FQNEAQ. The CDR3 consists of 14 residues. CDR3 DNA: TGTGCCAGCAGCTTAGCAGGGGGTGCCACTGAAGCTTTCTTT. This translates into CASSLAGGATEAFF.

The chain joins TRBV18 to TRBJ1-3, with 7 nucleotides matching TRBD1. The CDR3 is 15 amino acids. Germline-derived CDR1 and CDR2 are KGHSH and LQKENI. The trim removed 1 base at V and 2 bases at J, leaving 2 bases unmatched. CDR3 nucleotides: TGTGCCAGCTCACCACAGGGGGCCACTGGAAACACCATATATTTT. Residues: CASSPQGATGNTIYF.

The chain joins TRBV5-6 to TRBJ2-3; no reliable D call. V lost 2 bases and J lost 6, with 13 bases in between. CDR1 and CDR2 (germline): SGHDT, YYEEEE. The CDR3 has 14 amino acids. The CDR3 region is CASSLIDDGDTQYF. CDR3 in DNA: TGTGCCAGCAGCTTAATAGATGACGGGGATACGCAGTATTTT.

Note on this clone: The same CDR3 arises from other DNA sequences in this sample as well. This chain connects TRBV5-1 to TRBJ2-1; TRBD1 aligns across 7 bases. Looked up from germline, CDR1 is SGHRS and CDR2 is YFSETQ. The CDR3 extends over 16 amino acids. V lost 2 bases to trimming and J lost 1 base; unmatched junction nucleotides: 6. The CDR3 sequence is CASSFGSGGSYNEQFF. The CDR3 bases are TGCGCCAGCAGCTTCGGTTCAGGGGGTTCCTACAATGAGCAGTTCTTC. The variable domain in full, with the rest retrieved from reference TRBV5-1 and TRBJ2-1, is KAGVTQTPRYLIKTRGQQVTLSCSPISGHRSVSWYQQTPGQGLQFLFEYFSETQRNKGNFPGRFSGRQFSNSRSEMNVSTLELGDSALYLCASSFGSGGSYNEQFFGPGTRLTVL.

This chain uses TRBV28 with TRBJ1-5, with a weak D call TRBD1 (6 bases). V lost 2 bases, J lost 4 bases, and 6 bases lay in between. The length of the CDR3 is 13 residues. Per germline, CDR1 MDHEN and CDR2 SYDVKM. The CDR3 protein is CASSLTGNQPQHF. CDR3 in DNA: TGTGCCAGCAGTTTAACAGGGAATCAGCCCCAGCATTTT.

The V call is TRBV27, the J call TRBJ1-2, with TRBD1 matching over 11 bases. Per germline, CDR1 MNHEY and CDR2 SMNVEV (reference sequence). The CDR3 consists of 15 residues. Trimming took 6 bases from V and 4 from J; bases not matched to a gene: 7. CDR3 nucleotides: TGTGCCAGCAGGTCGCGGGGGACAGGGGGCTATGGCTACACCTTC. Protein: CASRSRGTGGYGYTF.

V and J are TRBV12-3 or TRBV12-4 and TRBJ1-1, with TRBD1 identical over 7 bases. This CDR3 region has 13 residues. J lost 1 base, V lost 8 bases, and 4 bases had no gene match. In DNA, the CDR3 is TGTGCCAGCGGGGGACAGAGGAACACTGAAGCTTTCTTT. This sequence encodes CASGGQRNTEAFF.

Details on this clone: Mismatch with germline at one junction end may stem from a read error. The chain combines TRBV6-5 with TRBJ2-7; TRBD1 matches 8 bases. CDR1 and CDR2 (germline): MNHEY, SVGAGI. There are 16 residues in the CDR3. CDR3 in DNA: TGTGCCAGCAGCTACTCCCGGACAGGGAGCTCCTACGAGCAGTACTTC. Its translation: CASSYSRTGSSYEQYF.

The V gene is TRBV6-2 or TRBV6-3, the J gene TRBJ1-1; the D is unclear. The V end was cut by 2 bases, the J end by 0 bases, with 10 bases between. Germline-derived CDR1 and CDR2 are MNHEY and SVGEGT. This CDR3 region has 15 residues. CDR3 region: CASSYVGELNTEAFF. For the CDR3, the DNA is TGTGCCAGCAGTTACGTCGGCGAGCTGAACACTGAAGCTTTCTTT.